This TCR beta chain was sequenced for a study of T cell responses to AZD1222 COVID-19 vaccine. Overall study results and limits: Vaccine-related CD4 TCRs covered spike, predominating at 160-218 and 743-854. The study identified only five to seven AZD1222 recipients as seropositive at baseline.

The CDR3 spans 14 residues. CDR1 is SGHAT and CDR2 is FQNNGV in the germline V gene. Of note for this clone: As yet, its antigen is unknown.

TCRdb's table, derived via immunoSEQ multiplex PCR, lists solely in-frame clones and lacks some. Seen here are under 250,000 clones, roughly 91% observed once, and the top ten hold approximately 1%. The rearrangement joins TRBV11-2 to TRBJ1-2; 9 nucleotides align to TRBD1. This receptor was identified in an adult in good health. The sequencing used peripheral blood, collected on day 0 of MenACWY control vaccination. CDR3 sequence reads: CAYQDRGDSYGYTF. The CDR3 DNA sequence: TGTGCTTACCAGGACAGGGGAGATTCCTATGGCTACACCTTC.